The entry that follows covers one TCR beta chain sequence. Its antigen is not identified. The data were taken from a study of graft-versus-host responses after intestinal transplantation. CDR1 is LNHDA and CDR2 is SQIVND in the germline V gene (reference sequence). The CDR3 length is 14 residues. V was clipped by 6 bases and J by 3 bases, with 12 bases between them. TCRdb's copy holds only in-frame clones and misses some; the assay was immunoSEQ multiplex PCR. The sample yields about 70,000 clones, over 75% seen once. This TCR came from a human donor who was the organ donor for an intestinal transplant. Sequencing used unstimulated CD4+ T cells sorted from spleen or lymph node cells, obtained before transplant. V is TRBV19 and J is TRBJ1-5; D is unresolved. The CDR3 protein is CASRKGRDNQPQHF. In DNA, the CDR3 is TGTGCCAGTAGGAAAGGACGGGACAATCAGCCCCAGCATTTT.